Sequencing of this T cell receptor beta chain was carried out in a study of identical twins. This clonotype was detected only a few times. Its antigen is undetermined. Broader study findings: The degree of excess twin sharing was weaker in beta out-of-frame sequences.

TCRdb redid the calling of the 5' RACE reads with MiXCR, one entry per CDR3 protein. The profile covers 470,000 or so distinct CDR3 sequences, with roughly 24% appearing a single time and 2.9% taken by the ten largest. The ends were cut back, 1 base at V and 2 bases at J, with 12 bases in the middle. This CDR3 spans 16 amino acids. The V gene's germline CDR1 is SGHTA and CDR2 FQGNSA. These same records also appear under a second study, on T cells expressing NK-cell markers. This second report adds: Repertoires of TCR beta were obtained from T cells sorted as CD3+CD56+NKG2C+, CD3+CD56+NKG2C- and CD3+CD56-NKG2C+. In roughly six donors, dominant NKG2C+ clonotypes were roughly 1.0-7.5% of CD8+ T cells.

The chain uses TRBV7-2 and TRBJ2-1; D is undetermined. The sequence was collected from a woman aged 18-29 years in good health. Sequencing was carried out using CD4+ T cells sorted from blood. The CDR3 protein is CASSLEAYGPYNEQFF. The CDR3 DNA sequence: TGTGCCAGCAGCTTAGAGGCCTACGGCCCCTACAATGAGCAGTTCTTC. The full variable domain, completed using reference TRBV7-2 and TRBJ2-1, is GAGVSQSPSNKVTEKGKDVELRCDPISGHTALYWYRQSLGQGLEFLIYFQGNSAPDKSGLPSDRFSAERTGGSVSTLTIQRTQQEDSAVYLCASSLEAYGPYNEQFFGPGTRLTVL.